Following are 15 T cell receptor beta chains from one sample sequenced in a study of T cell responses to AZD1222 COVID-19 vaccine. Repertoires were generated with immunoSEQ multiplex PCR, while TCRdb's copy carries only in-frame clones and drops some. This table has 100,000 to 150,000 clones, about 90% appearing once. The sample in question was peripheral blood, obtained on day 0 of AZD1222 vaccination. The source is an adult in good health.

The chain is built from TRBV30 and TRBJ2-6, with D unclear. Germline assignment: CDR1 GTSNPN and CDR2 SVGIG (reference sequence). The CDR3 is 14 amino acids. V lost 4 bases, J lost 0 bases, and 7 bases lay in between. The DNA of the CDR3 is TGTGCCTGGAAGGCCTTCTCTGGGGCCAACGTCCTGACTTTC. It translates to CAWKAFSGANVLTF.

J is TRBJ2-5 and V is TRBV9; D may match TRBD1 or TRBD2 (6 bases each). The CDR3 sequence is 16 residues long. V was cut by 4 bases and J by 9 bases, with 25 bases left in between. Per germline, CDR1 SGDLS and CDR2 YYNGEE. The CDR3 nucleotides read TGTGCCAGCAGCCCGGGGACAACTAGCTACGGGAAACCCCAGTACTTC. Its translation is CASSPGTTSYGKPQYF.

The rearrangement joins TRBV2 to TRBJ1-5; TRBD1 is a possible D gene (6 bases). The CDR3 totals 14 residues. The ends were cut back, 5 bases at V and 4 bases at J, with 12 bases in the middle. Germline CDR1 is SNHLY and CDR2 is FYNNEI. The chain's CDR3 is CASSSGTPNQPQHF. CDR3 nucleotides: TGTGCCAGCAGTTCCGGGACACCTAATCAGCCCCAGCATTTT.

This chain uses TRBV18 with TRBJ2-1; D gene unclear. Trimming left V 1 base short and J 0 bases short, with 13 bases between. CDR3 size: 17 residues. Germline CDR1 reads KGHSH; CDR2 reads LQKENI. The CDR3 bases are TGTGCCAGCTCACCACAGGCCTCCTCTAGCTCCTACAATGAGCAGTTCTTC. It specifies CASSPQASSSSYNEQFF. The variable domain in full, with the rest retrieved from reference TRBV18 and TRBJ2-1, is NAGVMQNPRHLVRRRGQEARLRCSPMKGHSHVYWYRQLPEEGLKFMVYLQKENIIDESGMPKERFSAEFPKEGPSILRIQQVVRGDSAAYFCASSPQASSSSYNEQFFGPGTRLTVL.

CDR3 in amino acids: CASSSDGLAYGYTF. Here the CDR3 DNA reads TGCGCCAGCAGCTCGGATGGTCTGGCTTATGGCTACACCTTC. The genes are TRBV5-1 and TRBJ1-2; unclear D gene. This CDR3 contains 14 residues. V gave up 3 bases and J gave up 5 bases, with 14 bases separating them. CDR1 and CDR2 (germline): SGHRS, YFSETQ.

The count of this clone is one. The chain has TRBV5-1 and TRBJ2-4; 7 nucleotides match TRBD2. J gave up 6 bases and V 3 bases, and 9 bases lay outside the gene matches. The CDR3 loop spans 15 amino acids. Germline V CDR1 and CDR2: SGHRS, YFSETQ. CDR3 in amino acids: CASSSFLGEGNIQYF. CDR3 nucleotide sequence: TGCGCCAGCAGCTCGTTTCTCGGGGAGGGAAACATTCAGTACTTC.

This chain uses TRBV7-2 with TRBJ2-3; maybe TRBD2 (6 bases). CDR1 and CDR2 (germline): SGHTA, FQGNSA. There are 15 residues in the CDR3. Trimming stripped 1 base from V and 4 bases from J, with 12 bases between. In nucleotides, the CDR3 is TGTGCCAGCAGCTTAGGGGGCGGGGCCCCAGATACGCAGTATTTT. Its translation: CASSLGGGAPDTQYF.

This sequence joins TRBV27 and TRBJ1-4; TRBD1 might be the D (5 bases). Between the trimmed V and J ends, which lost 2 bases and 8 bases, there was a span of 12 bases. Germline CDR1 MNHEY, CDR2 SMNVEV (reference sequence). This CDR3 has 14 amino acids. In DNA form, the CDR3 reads TGTGCCAGCAGTTTAATGGGGCGGGGGGAAAAACTGTTTTTT. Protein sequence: CASSLMGRGEKLFF. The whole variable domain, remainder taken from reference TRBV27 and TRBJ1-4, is EAQVTQNPRYLITVTGKKLTVTCSQNMNHEYMSWYRQDPGLGLRQIYYSMNVEVTDKGDVPEGYKVSRKEKRNFPLILESPSPNQTSLYFCASSLMGRGEKLFFGSGTQLSVL.

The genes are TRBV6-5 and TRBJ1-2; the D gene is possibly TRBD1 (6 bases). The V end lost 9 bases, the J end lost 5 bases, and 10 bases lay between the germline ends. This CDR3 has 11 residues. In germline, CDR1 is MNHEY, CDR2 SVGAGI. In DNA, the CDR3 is TGTGCCAGAACAGGGAATTATGGCTACACCTTC. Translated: CARTGNYGYTF.

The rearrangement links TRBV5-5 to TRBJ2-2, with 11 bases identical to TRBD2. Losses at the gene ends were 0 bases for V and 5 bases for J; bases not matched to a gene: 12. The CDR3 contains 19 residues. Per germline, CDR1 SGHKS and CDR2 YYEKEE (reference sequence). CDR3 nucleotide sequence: TGTGCCAGCAGCTTGGCTAGCGGGAGGATTGCCGCGATAACCGGGGAGCTGTTTTTT. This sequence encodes CASSLASGRIAAITGELFF.

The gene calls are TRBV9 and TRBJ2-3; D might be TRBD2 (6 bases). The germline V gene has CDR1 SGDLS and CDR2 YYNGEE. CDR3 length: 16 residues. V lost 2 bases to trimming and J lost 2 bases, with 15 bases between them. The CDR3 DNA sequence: TGTGCCAGCAGCGTCTCTCTAGCGTCATACACAGATACGCAGTATTTT. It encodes CASSVSLASYTDTQYF.

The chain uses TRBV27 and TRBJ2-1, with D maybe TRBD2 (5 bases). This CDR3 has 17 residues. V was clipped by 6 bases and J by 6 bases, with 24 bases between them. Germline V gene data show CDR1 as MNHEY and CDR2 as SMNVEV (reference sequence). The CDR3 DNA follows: TGTGCCAGCAGCCCACACCTGTCGGTAGTCCGGGGCAATGAGCAGTTCTTC. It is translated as CASSPHLSVVRGNEQFF.

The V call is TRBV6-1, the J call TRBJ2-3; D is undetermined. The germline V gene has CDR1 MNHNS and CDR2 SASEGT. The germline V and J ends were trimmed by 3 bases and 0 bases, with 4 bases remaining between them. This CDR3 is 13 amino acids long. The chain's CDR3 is CASSDPSTDTQYF. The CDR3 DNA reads TGTGCCAGCAGTGACCCCAGCACAGATACGCAGTATTTT.

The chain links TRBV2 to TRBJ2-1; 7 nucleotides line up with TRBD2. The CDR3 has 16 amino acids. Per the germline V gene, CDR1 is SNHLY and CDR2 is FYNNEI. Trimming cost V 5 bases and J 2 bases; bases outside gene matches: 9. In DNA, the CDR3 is TGTGCCAGCAGTTTCCAAGGGAGGGAGACCTACAATGAGCAGTTCTTC. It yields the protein CASSFQGRETYNEQFF.

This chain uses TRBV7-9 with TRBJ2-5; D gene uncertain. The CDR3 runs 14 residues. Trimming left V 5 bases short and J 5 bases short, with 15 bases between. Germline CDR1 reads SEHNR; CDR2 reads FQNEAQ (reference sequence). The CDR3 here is CASSRTSGQETQYF. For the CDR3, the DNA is TGTGCCAGCAGCCGGACCTCCGGTCAGGAGACCCAGTACTTC.